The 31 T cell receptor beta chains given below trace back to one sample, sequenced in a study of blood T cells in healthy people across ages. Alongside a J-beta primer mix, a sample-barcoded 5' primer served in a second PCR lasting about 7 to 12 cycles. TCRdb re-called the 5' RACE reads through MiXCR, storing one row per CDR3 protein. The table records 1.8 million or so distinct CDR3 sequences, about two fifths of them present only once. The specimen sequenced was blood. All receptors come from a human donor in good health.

CDR3 amino acids: CASSLPGIAGNIQYF. In DNA, the CDR3 is TGTGCCAGCAGCCTCCCCGGGATAGCGGGAAACATTCAGTACTTC. J is TRBJ2-4 and V is TRBV7-2; 7 bases agree with TRBD2. CDR1 and CDR2 (germline): SGHTA, FQGNSA. V lost 5 bases to trimming and J lost 6 bases; unmatched junction nucleotides: 10. This CDR3 has 15 amino acids.

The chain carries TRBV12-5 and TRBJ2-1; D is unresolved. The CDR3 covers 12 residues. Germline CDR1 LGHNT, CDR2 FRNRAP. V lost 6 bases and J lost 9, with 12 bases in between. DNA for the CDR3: TGTGCTAGTGGGCACTCCAGAGGTGAGCAGTTCTTC. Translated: CASGHSRGEQFF.

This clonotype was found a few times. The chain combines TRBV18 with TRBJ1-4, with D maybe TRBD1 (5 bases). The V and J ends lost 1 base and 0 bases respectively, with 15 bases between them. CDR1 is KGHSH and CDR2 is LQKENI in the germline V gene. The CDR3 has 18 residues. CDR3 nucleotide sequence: TGTGCCAGCTCACCACGACAGCTTCAACGTGCAACTAATGAAAAACTGTTTTTT. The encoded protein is CASSPRQLQRATNEKLFF.

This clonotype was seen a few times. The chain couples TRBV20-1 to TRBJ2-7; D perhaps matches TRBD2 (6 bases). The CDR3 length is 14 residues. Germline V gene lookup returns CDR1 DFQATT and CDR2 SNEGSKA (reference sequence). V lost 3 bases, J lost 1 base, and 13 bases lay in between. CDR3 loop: CSARNGGKSYEQYF. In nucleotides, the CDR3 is TGCAGTGCTAGGAACGGGGGAAAATCCTACGAGCAGTACTTC.

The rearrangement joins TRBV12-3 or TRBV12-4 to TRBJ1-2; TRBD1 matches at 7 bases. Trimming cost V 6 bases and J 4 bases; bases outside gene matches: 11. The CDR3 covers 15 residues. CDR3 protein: CASRPTGVLGYGYTF. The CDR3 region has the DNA TGTGCCAGCAGGCCAACAGGGGTCCTCGGCTATGGCTACACCTTC.

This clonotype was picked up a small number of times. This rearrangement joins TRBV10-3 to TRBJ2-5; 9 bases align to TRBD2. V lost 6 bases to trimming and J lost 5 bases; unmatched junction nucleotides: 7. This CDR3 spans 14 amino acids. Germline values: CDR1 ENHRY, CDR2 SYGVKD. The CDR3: CAIRPIAGEETQYF. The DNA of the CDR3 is TGTGCCATCAGACCAATAGCGGGGGAGGAGACCCAGTACTTC.

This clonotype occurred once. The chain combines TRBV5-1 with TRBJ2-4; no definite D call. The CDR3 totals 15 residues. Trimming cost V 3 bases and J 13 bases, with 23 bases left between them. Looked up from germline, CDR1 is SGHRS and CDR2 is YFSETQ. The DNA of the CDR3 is TGCGCCAGCAGCTCCACTGGTGGCAACTCGGCAGAGCAGTACTTC. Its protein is CASSSTGGNSAEQYF.

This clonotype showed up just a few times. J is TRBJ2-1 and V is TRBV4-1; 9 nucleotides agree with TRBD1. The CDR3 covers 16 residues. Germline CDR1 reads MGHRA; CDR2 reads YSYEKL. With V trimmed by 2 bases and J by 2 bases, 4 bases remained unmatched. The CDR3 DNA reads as TGCGCCAGCAGCCAATTCGGGACAGGGCCCTACAATGAGCAGTTCTTC. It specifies CASSQFGTGPYNEQFF.

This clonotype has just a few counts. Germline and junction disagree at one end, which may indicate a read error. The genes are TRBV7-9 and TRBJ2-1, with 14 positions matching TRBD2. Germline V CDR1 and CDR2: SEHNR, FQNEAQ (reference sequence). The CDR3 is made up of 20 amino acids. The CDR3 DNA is TGTGCCAGCAGCCATACGCGGGGACTAGCGGGGGCCCTTACCTACAATGGGCAGTTCTTC. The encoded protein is CASSHTRGLAGALTYNGQFF.

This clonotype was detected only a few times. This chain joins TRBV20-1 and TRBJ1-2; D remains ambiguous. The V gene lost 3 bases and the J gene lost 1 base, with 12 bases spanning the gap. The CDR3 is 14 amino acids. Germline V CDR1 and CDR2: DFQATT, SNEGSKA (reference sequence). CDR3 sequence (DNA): TGCAGTGCTAGGCTTAGGGTCGGTAACTATGGCTACACCTTC. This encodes CSARLRVGNYGYTF.

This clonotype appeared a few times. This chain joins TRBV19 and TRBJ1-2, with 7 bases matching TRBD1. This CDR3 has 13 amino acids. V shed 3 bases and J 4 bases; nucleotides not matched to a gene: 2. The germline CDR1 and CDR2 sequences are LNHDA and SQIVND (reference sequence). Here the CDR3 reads CASSIRDSYGYTF. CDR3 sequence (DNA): TGTGCCAGTAGTATCCGGGACAGCTATGGCTACACCTTC.

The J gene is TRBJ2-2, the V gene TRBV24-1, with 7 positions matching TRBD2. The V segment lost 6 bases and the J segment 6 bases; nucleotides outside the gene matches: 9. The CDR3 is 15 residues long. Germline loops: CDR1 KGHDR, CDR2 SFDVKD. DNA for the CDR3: TGTGCCACCAGTTACGCGAGCGGGGAGGCCGGGGAGCTGTTTTTT. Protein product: CATSYASGEAGELFF.

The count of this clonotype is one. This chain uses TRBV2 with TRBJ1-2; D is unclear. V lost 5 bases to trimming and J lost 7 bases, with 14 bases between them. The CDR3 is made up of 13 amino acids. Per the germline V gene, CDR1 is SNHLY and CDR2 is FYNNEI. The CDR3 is CASSSIMGGGYTF. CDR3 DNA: TGTGCCAGCAGTTCGATAATGGGTGGTGGCTACACCTTC.

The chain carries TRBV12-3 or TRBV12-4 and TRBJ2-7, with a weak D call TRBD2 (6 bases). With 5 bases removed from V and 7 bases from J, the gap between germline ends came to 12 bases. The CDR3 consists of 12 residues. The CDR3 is CASSMSGREQYF. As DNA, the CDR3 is TGTGCCAGCAGTATGTCAGGGAGGGAGCAGTACTTC.

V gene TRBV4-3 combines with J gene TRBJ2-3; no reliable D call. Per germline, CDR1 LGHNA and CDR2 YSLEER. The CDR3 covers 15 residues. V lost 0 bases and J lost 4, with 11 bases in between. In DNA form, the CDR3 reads TGCGCCAGCAGCCAAGATACCCCCAGGTCAGATACGCAGTATTTT. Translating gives CASSQDTPRSDTQYF.

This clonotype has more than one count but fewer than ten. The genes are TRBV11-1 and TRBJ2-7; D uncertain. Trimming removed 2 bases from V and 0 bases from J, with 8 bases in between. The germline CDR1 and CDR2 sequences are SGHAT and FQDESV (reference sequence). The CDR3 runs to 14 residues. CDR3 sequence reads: CASSLWQDSYEQYF. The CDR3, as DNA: TGTGCCAGCAGCTTATGGCAGGACTCCTACGAGCAGTACTTC. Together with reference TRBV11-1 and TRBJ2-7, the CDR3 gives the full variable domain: EAEVAQSPRYKITEKSQAVAFWCDPISGHATLYWYRQILGQGPELLVQFQDESVVDDSQLPKDRFSAERLKGVDSTLKIQPAELGDSAMYLCASSLWQDSYEQYFGPGTRLTVT.

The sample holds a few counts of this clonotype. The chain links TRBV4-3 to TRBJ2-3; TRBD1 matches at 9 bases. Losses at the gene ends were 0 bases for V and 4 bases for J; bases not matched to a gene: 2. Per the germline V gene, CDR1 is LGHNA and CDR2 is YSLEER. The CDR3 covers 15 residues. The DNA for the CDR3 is TGCGCCAGCAGCCAAGAAAGACAGGGGGCAGATACGCAGTATTTT. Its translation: CASSQERQGADTQYF.

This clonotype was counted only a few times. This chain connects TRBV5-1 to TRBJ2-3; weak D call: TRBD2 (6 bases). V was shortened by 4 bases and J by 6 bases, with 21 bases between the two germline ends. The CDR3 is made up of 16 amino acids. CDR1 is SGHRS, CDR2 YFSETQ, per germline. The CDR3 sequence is CASSPFGTGREDTQYF. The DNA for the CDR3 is TGCGCCAGCAGCCCCTTCGGGACGGGTCGGGAGGATACGCAGTATTTT.

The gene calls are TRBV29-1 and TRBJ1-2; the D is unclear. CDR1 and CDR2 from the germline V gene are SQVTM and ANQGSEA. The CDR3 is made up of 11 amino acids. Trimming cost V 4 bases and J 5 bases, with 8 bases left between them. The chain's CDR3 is CSVGYGYGYTF. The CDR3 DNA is TGCAGCGTTGGTTACGGTTATGGCTACACCTTC.

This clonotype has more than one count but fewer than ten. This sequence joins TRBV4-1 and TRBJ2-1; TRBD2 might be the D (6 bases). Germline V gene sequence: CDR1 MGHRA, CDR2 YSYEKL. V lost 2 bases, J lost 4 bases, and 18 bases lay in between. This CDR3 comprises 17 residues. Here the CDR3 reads CASSQRAGRNLYNEQFF. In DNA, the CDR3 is TGCGCCAGCAGCCAACGCGCCGGGAGAAATCTATACAATGAGCAGTTCTTC.

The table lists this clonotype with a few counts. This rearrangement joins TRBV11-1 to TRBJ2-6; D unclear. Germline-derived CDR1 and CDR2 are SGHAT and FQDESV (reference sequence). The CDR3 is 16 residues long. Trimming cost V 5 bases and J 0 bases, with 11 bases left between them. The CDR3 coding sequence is TGTGCCAGCAGCCTCGGCTTCGGCTCTGGGGCCAACGTCCTGACTTTC. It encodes CASSLGFGSGANVLTF.

In nucleotides, the CDR3 is TGTGCCAGCATCTGGAGGGGGTCCCTATATGGCTACACCTTC. Its protein is CASIWRGSLYGYTF. V is TRBV6-1 and J is TRBJ1-2, with D maybe TRBD1 (6 bases). This CDR3 region has 14 residues. Trimming stripped 7 bases from V and 5 bases from J, with 17 bases between. Germline-derived CDR1 and CDR2 are MNHNS and SASEGT.

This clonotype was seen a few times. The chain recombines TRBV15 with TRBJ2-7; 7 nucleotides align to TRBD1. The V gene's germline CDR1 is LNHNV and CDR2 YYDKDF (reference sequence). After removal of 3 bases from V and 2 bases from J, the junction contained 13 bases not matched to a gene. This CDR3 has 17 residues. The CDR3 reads CATSSARDGRGTYEQYF. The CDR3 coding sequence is TGTGCCACCAGCAGTGCGCGCGATGGCAGGGGGACCTACGAGCAGTACTTC.

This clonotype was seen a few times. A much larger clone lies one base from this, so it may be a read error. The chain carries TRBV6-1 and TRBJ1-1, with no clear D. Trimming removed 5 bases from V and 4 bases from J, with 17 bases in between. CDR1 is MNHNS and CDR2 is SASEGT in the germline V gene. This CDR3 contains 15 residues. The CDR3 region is CASSIRDWEGTEAFF. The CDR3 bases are TGTGCCAGCAGTATAAGGGATTGGGAGGGCACTGAAGCTTTCTTT.

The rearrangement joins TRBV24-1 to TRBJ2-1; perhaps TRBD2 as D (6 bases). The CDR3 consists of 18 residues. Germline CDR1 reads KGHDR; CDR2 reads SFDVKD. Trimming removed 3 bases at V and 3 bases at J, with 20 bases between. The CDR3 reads CATSDPEWSREDYNEQFF. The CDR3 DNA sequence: TGTGCCACCAGTGATCCGGAGTGGAGCAGGGAGGACTACAATGAGCAGTTCTTC.

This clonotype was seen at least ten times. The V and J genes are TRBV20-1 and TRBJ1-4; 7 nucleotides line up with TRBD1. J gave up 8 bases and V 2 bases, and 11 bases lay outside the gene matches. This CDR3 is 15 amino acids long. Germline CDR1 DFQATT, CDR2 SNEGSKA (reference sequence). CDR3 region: CSARNRLGTAEKLFF. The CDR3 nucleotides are TGCAGTGCTAGAAACCGTCTCGGGACAGCCGAAAAACTGTTTTTT.

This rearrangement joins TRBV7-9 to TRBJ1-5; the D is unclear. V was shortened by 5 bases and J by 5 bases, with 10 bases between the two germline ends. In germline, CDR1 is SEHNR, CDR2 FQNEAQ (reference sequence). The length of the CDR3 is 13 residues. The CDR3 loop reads CASSPTWDQPQHF. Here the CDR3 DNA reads TGTGCCAGCAGCCCCACCTGGGATCAGCCCCAGCATTTT.

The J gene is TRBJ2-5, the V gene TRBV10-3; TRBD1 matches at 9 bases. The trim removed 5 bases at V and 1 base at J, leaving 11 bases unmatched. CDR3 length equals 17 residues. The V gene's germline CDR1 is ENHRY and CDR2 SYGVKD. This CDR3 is CAISSKQGAATQETQYF. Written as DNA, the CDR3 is TGTGCCATCAGTTCTAAACAGGGGGCCGCGACCCAAGAGACCCAGTACTTC.

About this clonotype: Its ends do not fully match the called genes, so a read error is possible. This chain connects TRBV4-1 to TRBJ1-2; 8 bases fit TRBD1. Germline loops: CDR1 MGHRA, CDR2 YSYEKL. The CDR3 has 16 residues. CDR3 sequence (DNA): TGCGCCAGCAGCCTAGCCATTACAGGGGGGCTGGGTGGCTGCACCTTC. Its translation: CASSLAITGGLGGCTF.

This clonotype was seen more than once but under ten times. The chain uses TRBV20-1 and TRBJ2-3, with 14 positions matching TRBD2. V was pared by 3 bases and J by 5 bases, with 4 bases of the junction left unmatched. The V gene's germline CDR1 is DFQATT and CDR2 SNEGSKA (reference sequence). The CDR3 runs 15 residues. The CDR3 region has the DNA TGCAGTGCTAGGCGGACTAGCGGGGGGTTAGATACGCAGTATTTT. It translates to CSARRTSGGLDTQYF.

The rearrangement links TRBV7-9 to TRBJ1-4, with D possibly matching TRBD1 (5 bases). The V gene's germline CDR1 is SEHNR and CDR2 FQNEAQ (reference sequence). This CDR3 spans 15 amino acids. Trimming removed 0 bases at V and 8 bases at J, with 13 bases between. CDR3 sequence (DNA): TGTGCCAGCAGCTTAGCGGGGACGAGAGGGGAAAAACTGTTTTTT. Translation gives CASSLAGTRGEKLFF.